What follows are 29 T cell receptor beta chains derived from one specimen sequenced in a study of T-cell reconstitution after alpha-beta-depleted transplantation in children (dated by TCRdb to about 2016). The label giving this sample's treatment or condition can be read as: allogeneic hematopoietic cell transplantation with graft depleted of TCRalphabeta T cells and CD19 B cells. Preparation of the library involved PCR. TCRdb records Illumina HiSeq 2500 as the sequencer. To normalize quantification of the TCRbeta repertoire, the TCR libraries were built with molecular barcoding that relied on unique molecular identifiers. The raw public data were reprocessed by TCRdb itself: fastp quality trimming at Q25, MiXCR clonotype calling, in-frame beta chains only. Each CDR3 protein appears once, grouped with its most common genes and DNA. The sample yields about 440,000 distinct CDR3 sequences; 43% were counted once. Roughly 27% of the sample is taken by the ten largest.

Sequencing was performed on PBMCs, taken before TCRalphabeta/CD19-depleted stem cell transplant. The receptors here all came from a girl under 10 years old with aplastic anemia, due to receive a stem cell transplant.

This sequence joins TRBV7-2 and TRBJ1-2; D gene uncertain. Germline lookup yields CDR1 SGHTA and CDR2 FQGNSA. This CDR3 comprises 14 residues. The ends were cut back, 2 bases at V and 6 bases at J, with 13 bases in the middle. CDR3 in DNA: TGTGCCAGCAGCTTAATGAGTTTTGGGGATGGCTACACCTTC. This sequence encodes CASSLMSFGDGYTF.

This chain links TRBV20-1 with TRBJ1-6, with a possible D match to TRBD1 (6 bases). Germline-derived CDR1 and CDR2 are DFQATT and SNEGSKA (reference sequence). V was pared by 5 bases and J by 5 bases, with 16 bases between. This CDR3 region has 15 residues. This CDR3 reads CSAPLRGANNSPLHF. The CDR3 bases are TGCAGTGCTCCACTCAGGGGCGCTAATAATTCACCCCTCCACTTT.

This clonotype appeared a single time. The J gene is TRBJ2-7, the V gene TRBV19, with D perhaps TRBD1 or TRBD2 (5 bases each). CDR3 length: 14 amino acids. The germline V gene encodes CDR1 LNHDA and CDR2 SQIVND (reference sequence). V was pared by 3 bases and J by 4 bases, with 13 bases between. The CDR3 here is CASSMVGDGYEQYF. The CDR3, as DNA: TGTGCCAGTAGTATGGTGGGGGACGGATACGAGCAGTACTTC.

In this sample, this clonotype turned up many times. The chain couples TRBV5-1 to TRBJ2-1, with 10 bases aligning to TRBD1. V was pared by 4 bases and J by 9 bases, with 7 bases of the junction left unmatched. This CDR3 is 14 amino acids long. In germline, CDR1 is SGHRS, CDR2 YFSETQ. The CDR3: CASSQGQGMGEQFF. CDR3 DNA sequence: TGCGCCAGCAGCCAGGGACAGGGGATGGGTGAGCAGTTCTTC.

As for this clonotype: The junction and the germline gene differ at one end; a read error may be behind it. The rearrangement joins TRBV29-1 to TRBJ1-2; perhaps TRBD1 as D (5 bases). This CDR3 comprises 14 residues. Germline loops: CDR1 SQVTM, CDR2 ANQGSEA. This CDR3 is CSVVIWEGSYGDTF. In nucleotides, the CDR3 is TGCAGCGTAGTTATTTGGGAGGGGAGCTATGGCGACACCTTC.

Details on this clonotype: This could be a read error, since a much larger clone is one nucleotide away. The J gene is TRBJ1-4, the V gene TRBV3-1; 8 bases match TRBD1. The V and J ends lost 4 bases and 11 bases, in that order; junction bases with no gene match: 6. Germline-derived CDR1 and CDR2 are LGHDT and YNNKEL (reference sequence). The CDR3 length is 13 residues. CDR3 DNA sequence: TGTGCCAGCAGCCTCTCGGGACAGGTGAAACTGTTTTTT. This sequence encodes CASSLSGQVKLFF.

This clonotype appeared a few times. The CDR3 here is CSAREGIRGSNQPQHF. CDR3 DNA: TGCAGTGCTAGAGAGGGGATAAGAGGGAGCAATCAGCCCCAGCATTTT. V usage is TRBV20-1 and J usage is TRBJ1-5; no definite D call. Germline V lookup: CDR1 DFQATT, CDR2 SNEGSKA (reference sequence). Deletions cut 0 bases from V and 1 base from J, with 13 bases between. The CDR3 length is 16 residues.

The chain links TRBV11-2 to TRBJ2-3; the D gene is possibly TRBD2 (6 bases). V lost 11 bases, J lost 1 base, and 19 bases lay in between. The CDR3 is made up of 15 amino acids. In germline, CDR1 is SGHAT, CDR2 FQNNGV. The CDR3 region is CASSLSWGGTDTQYF. Here the CDR3 DNA reads TGTGCCTCCTCCCTCTCGTGGGGGGGCACAGATACGCAGTATTTT.

Remarks on this clonotype: The junction shows a germline mismatch at one end, possibly a read error. The CDR3 DNA reads TGCGCCACCAGAAGGACTAGCGACCATGAGCAGTTCTTC. It yields the protein CATRRTSDHEQFF. V gene TRBV7-6 combines with J gene TRBJ2-1; 9 nucleotides match TRBD2. The CDR3 is made up of 13 amino acids. CDR1 is SGHVS, CDR2 FNYEAQ, per germline.

The chain links TRBV28 to TRBJ2-3, with D possibly being TRBD1 (5 bases). Germline assignment: CDR1 MDHEN and CDR2 SYDVKM. The CDR3 has 13 residues. Trimming left V 5 bases short and J 4 bases short, with 10 bases between. The DNA of the CDR3 is TGTGCCAGCAGTCTCCCAGGGTCAGATACGCAGTATTTT. This sequence encodes CASSLPGSDTQYF.

The rearrangement uses TRBV9 and TRBJ2-1; the match to TRBD2 covers 10 bases. CDR3 length: 15 amino acids. The ends lost 2 bases at V and 5 bases at J; junction bases unmatched: 4. Germline CDR1 is SGDLS and CDR2 is YYNGEE. The CDR3 region is CASSVSGGSNNEQFF. DNA for the CDR3: TGTGCCAGCAGCGTTAGCGGGGGGTCAAACAATGAGCAGTTCTTC.

V usage is TRBV10-3 and J usage is TRBJ2-7; perhaps TRBD1 as D (6 bases). The CDR3 has 14 amino acids. Trimming cost V 9 bases and J 6 bases, with 21 bases left between them. Looked up from germline, CDR1 is ENHRY and CDR2 is SYGVKD. CDR3 nucleotide sequence: TGTGCCATGGCCCAGGGCAGCAGGGGCTCCGAGCAGTACTTC. Amino acids: CAMAQGSRGSEQYF.

This clonotype was detected only a few times. CDR3 DNA sequence: TGTGCCAGCAGTTACTCTAGCGGGACACTGGGATACGAGCAGTACTTC. Encoded protein: CASSYSSGTLGYEQYF. The chain has TRBV6-5 and TRBJ2-7; 8 bases are shared with TRBD2. Germline V gives CDR1 MNHEY, CDR2 SVGAGI. V lost 0 bases, J lost 4 bases, and 8 bases stayed unmatched. The CDR3 spans 16 residues.

The chain recombines TRBV13 with TRBJ1-1; D is undetermined. The CDR3 length is 14 residues. CDR1 and CDR2 from the germline V gene are PRHDT and FYEKMQ (reference sequence). V shed 4 bases and J shed 8 bases, with 17 bases lying between them. The CDR3 coding sequence is TGTGCCAGCAGCTCCCGGCTCATTTTCGGGGAAGCTTTCTTT. Its translation: CASSSRLIFGEAFF.

The chain combines TRBV29-1 with TRBJ2-7; 10 bases line up with TRBD2. The CDR3 consists of 14 residues. The germline V gene encodes CDR1 SQVTM and CDR2 ANQGSEA. V shed 4 bases and J 7 bases; nucleotides not matched to a gene: 10. CDR3 coding DNA: TGCAGCGTTGTGGAGTCTAGCGGGAGAAGAGAGCAGTACTTC. It translates to CSVVESSGRREQYF.

This rearrangement joins TRBV27 to TRBJ1-3; no clear D. V dropped 2 bases and J dropped 0 bases, with 8 bases sitting between them. The CDR3 totals 15 residues. Germline loops: CDR1 MNHEY, CDR2 SMNVEV (reference sequence). The CDR3 spells CASSLAGFSGNTIYF. The CDR3 DNA sequence: TGTGCCAGCAGTTTAGCCGGCTTCTCTGGAAACACCATATATTTT.

The chain combines TRBV15 with TRBJ2-7, with D perhaps TRBD1 (6 bases). This CDR3 has 15 amino acids. V lost 0 bases, J lost 3 bases, and 12 bases lay in between. The germline CDR1 and CDR2 sequences are LNHNV and YYDKDF (reference sequence). The CDR3 DNA reads as TGTGCCACCAGCAGAGAGGATGACAGGCTCTACGAGCAGTACTTC. Protein: CATSREDDRLYEQYF.

This clonotype came up a few times. This chain links TRBV11-2 with TRBJ1-3; no firm D call. Trimming left V 3 bases short and J 4 bases short, with 7 bases between. In germline, CDR1 is SGHAT, CDR2 FQNNGV. The CDR3 is 13 amino acids. This chain's CDR3 is CASSFGRGNTIYF. Written as DNA, the CDR3 is TGTGCCAGCAGCTTTGGGCGGGGAAACACCATATATTTT.

Many counts were recorded for this clonotype. The chain recombines TRBV12-3 or TRBV12-4 with TRBJ1-4, with D maybe TRBD1 (5 bases). The V end was cut by 0 bases, the J end by 3 bases, with 8 bases between. The CDR3 is made up of 15 amino acids. The chain's CDR3 is CASSLARGSNEKLFF. The CDR3 bases are TGTGCCAGCAGTTTAGCACGGGGGTCTAATGAAAAACTGTTTTTT.

The V call is TRBV4-1, the J call TRBJ2-1, with unresolved D. This CDR3 region has 14 residues. Deletions cut 5 bases from V and 0 bases from J, with 8 bases between. Germline CDR1 and CDR2: MGHRA and YSYEKL. CDR3 bases: TGCGCCAGCAGCTTTTCAGCCTCCTACAATGAGCAGTTCTTC. This codes for CASSFSASYNEQFF.

The table lists this clonotype with a count of one. V is TRBV15 and J is TRBJ2-3, with TRBD1 as a possible D gene (5 bases). The V gene lost 0 bases and the J gene lost 5 bases, with 18 bases spanning the gap. In germline, CDR1 is LNHNV, CDR2 YYDKDF (reference sequence). The CDR3 sequence is 17 residues long. As DNA, the CDR3 is TGTGCCACCAGCAGAGAGACGATGGGGCCTCCTAGAGATACGCAGTATTTT. Protein product: CATSRETMGPPRDTQYF.

This sequence joins TRBV20-1 and TRBJ1-2; D remains ambiguous. The CDR3 loop spans 12 amino acids. V lost 5 bases, J lost 8 bases, and 15 bases lay in between. CDR1 and CDR2 (germline): DFQATT, SNEGSKA (reference sequence). CDR3 nucleotide sequence: TGCAGTGCTCCAAGAGATTTCTACGGCTACACCTTC. Protein product: CSAPRDFYGYTF.

This clonotype was seen ten or more times. This rearrangement joins TRBV5-1 to TRBJ2-1; 9 bases match TRBD1. V lost 4 bases, J lost 3 bases, and 8 bases stayed unmatched. The germline V gene encodes CDR1 SGHRS and CDR2 YFSETQ. The CDR3 contains 16 residues. The CDR3 bases are TGCGCCAGCAGCCCGGTGGGGACAGGGATCTACAATGAGCAGTTCTTC. Protein: CASSPVGTGIYNEQFF.

This clonotype was seen only a few times. The rearrangement uses TRBV29-1 and TRBJ2-5; maybe TRBD2 (7 bases). V was trimmed by 4 bases and J by 3 bases, leaving 9 bases between them. Germline loops: CDR1 SQVTM, CDR2 ANQGSEA. The CDR3 spans 12 residues. The CDR3 coding sequence is TGCAGCGTTGGAGGGGGGGAAGAGACCCAGTACTTC. Translating it yields CSVGGGEETQYF.

The genes are TRBV7-6 and TRBJ1-5; no reliable D call. Germline lookup yields CDR1 SGHVS and CDR2 FNYEAQ. Trimming stripped 1 base from V and 2 bases from J, with 9 bases between. The CDR3 has 15 amino acids. The CDR3 here is CASSLGPAGNQPQHF. CDR3 nucleotide sequence: TGTGCCAGCAGCTTAGGGCCTGCAGGCAATCAGCCCCAGCATTTT.

The V gene is TRBV5-1, the J gene TRBJ2-7, with 9 positions matching TRBD1. The CDR3 loop spans 16 amino acids. V shed 1 base and J 2 bases; nucleotides not matched to a gene: 7. Germline V gene sequence: CDR1 SGHRS, CDR2 YFSETQ. CDR3 sequence: CASSLNRDRAPYEQYF. DNA of the CDR3: TGCGCCAGCAGCTTGAACCGGGACAGGGCTCCCTACGAGCAGTACTTC.

V is TRBV28 and J is TRBJ2-5; TRBD1 matches 7 bases. Germline V gene data show CDR1 as MDHEN and CDR2 as SYDVKM. This CDR3 is 13 amino acids long. J was trimmed by 6 bases and V by 3 bases; bases with no gene match: 4. The CDR3 loop reads CASSLGRGKTQYF. CDR3 DNA: TGTGCCAGCAGTTTGGGCAGGGGGAAGACCCAGTACTTC.

This clonotype was counted between two and nine times. J is TRBJ2-7 and V is TRBV5-1, with D perhaps being TRBD1 or TRBD2 (5 bases each). There are 15 residues in the CDR3. In germline, CDR1 is SGHRS, CDR2 YFSETQ. V dropped 2 bases and J dropped 2 bases, with 14 bases sitting between them. This CDR3 reads CASSLRDASPYEQYF. In DNA, the CDR3 is TGCGCCAGCAGCTTACGGGACGCCAGCCCCTACGAGCAGTACTTC.

This clonotype showed up just a few times. The V gene is TRBV20-1, the J gene TRBJ2-3; D tentatively reads TRBD1 or TRBD2 (5 bases each). The CDR3 has 16 amino acids. Germline V gives CDR1 DFQATT, CDR2 SNEGSKA (reference sequence). Trimming took 7 bases from V and 6 from J, leaving 26 bases between them. This CDR3 is CSVPTPGPSPTDTQYF. The CDR3 DNA is TGCAGTGTCCCTACCCCGGGACCCAGCCCAACGGATACGCAGTATTTT.